This T cell receptor beta chain was observed in a study of T-cell memory formation after mild COVID-19. There are many counts of this clonotype. Antigen: not known. Study-wide results and limits: The main location of contracting CD4+ clones was CM and EM, and that of contracting CD8+ clones was EMRA. Proof of SARS-CoV-2 specificity was absent for the second-wave clones that crested on day 37.

CDR1 and CDR2 (germline): SGHRS, YFSETQ. Losses at the gene ends were 4 bases for V and 5 bases for J; bases not matched to a gene: 10. This CDR3 region has 17 residues. UMIs and sample barcodes were carried by the TCR alpha and TCR beta cDNA libraries that 5'RACE produced using constant-segment primers. MiXCR, applied by TCRdb to the 5' RACE reads, yields one record per CDR3 protein. Of a few hundred thousand distinct CDR3 sequences listed, roughly an eighth are singletons. The clonotype comes from a man aged 18 to 29 who had mild COVID-19 (a few samples of this study predate the infection). Cell type and time point are not known. The rearrangement uses TRBV5-1 and TRBJ2-5, with 14 bases aligning to TRBD2. Sequencing input: PBMCs or a T cell subset sorted from them (not recorded which). The CDR3 DNA follows: TGCGCCAGCAGCCCTGATGGACTAGCGGGGGGCCGGGAGACCCAGTACTTC. Translation gives CASSPDGLAGGRETQYF.